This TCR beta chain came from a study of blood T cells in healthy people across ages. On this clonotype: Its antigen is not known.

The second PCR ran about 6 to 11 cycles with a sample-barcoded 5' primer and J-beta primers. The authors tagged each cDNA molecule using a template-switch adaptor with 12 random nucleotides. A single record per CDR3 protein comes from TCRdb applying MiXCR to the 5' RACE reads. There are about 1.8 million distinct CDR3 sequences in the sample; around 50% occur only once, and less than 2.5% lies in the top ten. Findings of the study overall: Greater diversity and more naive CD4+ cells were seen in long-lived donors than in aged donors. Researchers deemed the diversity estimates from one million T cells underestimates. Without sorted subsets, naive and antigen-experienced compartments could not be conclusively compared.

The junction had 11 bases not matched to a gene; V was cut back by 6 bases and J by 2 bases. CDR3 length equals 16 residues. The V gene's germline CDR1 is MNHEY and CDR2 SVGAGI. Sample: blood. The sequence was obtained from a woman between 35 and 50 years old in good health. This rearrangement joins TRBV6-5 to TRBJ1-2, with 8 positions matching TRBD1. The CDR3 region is CASSKTGTGANYGYTF. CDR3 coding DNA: TGTGCCAGCAGCAAGACCGGGACAGGCGCCAACTATGGCTACACCTTC.